This TCR beta chain was identified in a study of blood T cell repertoires in COVID-19. Study context: Acute and convalescent COVID-19 specimens originated in the United States, Italy and Spain.

Authors' methods: By means of reference gene primer amplification, nucleated cell counts were estimated. Profiling relied on immunoSEQ multiplex PCR, and the TCRdb table lists in-frame clones only, not all of them. Clonal size and the V and J genes are those of that table, whereas D and trimming came from the DNA. The sample carries roughly 300,000 clones, over 75% recorded once. All enrollees were about 18 to 89 years old and from 24 US areas. The study counted Cohort 3 donors as recovered given two negative PCRs, clearance, or symptom resolution. The CDR3 spans 17 residues. The V gene end was trimmed by 3 bases and the J gene end by 2 bases; junction bases not matched to a gene: 12. Germline values: CDR1 LGHDT, CDR2 YNNKEL (reference sequence).

The material sequenced was PBMCs or T cells enriched from blood (not recorded which). This sequence was found in a woman younger than 35 who had recovered from COVID-19. The chain combines TRBV3-1 (or the pseudogene TRBV3-2) with TRBJ1-1; 7 bases are shared with TRBD1. The CDR3 bases are TGTGCCAGCAGCCAGCCTACCGGGACAGTAGTTAACACTGAAGCTTTCTTT. Protein product: CASSQPTGTVVNTEAFF.